This entry lists 9 T cell receptor beta chains sequenced from one sample in a study of T cell responses to AZD1222 COVID-19 vaccine. Assay: immunoSEQ multiplex PCR; the TCRdb copy retains only in-frame clones and omits some. The sample holds approximately 88,000 clones, 60% to 80% seen once. Sequenced here: peripheral blood, sampled on day 0 of AZD1222 vaccination. Every receptor here comes from an adult in good health.

The sample holds many counts of this clone. The chain employs TRBV19 and TRBJ2-7; D is unclear. Germline CDR1 reads LNHDA; CDR2 reads SQIVND (reference sequence). This CDR3 is built from 12 residues. Trimming removed 3 bases from V and 6 bases from J, with 9 bases in between. The CDR3 sequence: CASSMVGSEQYF. DNA for the CDR3: TGTGCCAGTAGTATGGTGGGCTCCGAGCAGTACTTC.

The gene calls are TRBV30 and TRBJ2-7, with D perhaps being TRBD1 or TRBD2 (5 bases each). This CDR3 is 16 amino acids long. Germline assignment: CDR1 GTSNPN and CDR2 SVGIG (reference sequence). Trimming removed 4 bases at V and 0 bases at J, with 19 bases between. DNA of the CDR3: TGTGCCTGGACCGGGACCCAAGAAAGGGGCTCCTACGAGCAGTACTTC. Amino acids: CAWTGTQERGSYEQYF.

The chain is built from TRBV7-9 and TRBJ2-5; no firm D call. Trimming removed 1 base from V and 1 base from J, with 10 bases in between. Germline V lookup: CDR1 SEHNR, CDR2 FQNEAQ (reference sequence). The CDR3 has 15 amino acids. The CDR3 is CASSLDRAGQETQYF. CDR3 bases: TGTGCCAGCAGCTTAGACCGCGCAGGCCAAGAGACCCAGTACTTC.

The chain links TRBV30 to TRBJ1-5; D is undetermined. Trimming shortened V by 3 bases and J by 9 bases, and 12 bases separated the two germline ends. The germline V gene encodes CDR1 GTSNPN and CDR2 SVGIG (reference sequence). The CDR3 is made up of 12 amino acids. For the CDR3, the DNA is TGTGCCTGGAGCAGGACGGCGGGGCCCCAGCATTTT. This translates into CAWSRTAGPQHF.

This clone was detected only a few times. This sequence joins TRBV4-2 and TRBJ2-6, with D perhaps TRBD1 (6 bases). The germline CDR1 and CDR2 sequences are LGHNA and YNFKEQ. The germline V and J ends were trimmed by 3 bases and 0 bases, with 6 bases remaining between them. This CDR3 region has 15 residues. The CDR3 DNA follows: TGTGCCAGCAGCCAGGACAGCTCTGGGGCCAACGTCCTGACTTTC. This gives the protein CASSQDSSGANVLTF.

This clone was observed a handful of times. The V call is TRBV5-1, the J call TRBJ2-5, with a weak D call TRBD1 (5 bases). Germline values: CDR1 SGHRS, CDR2 YFSETQ. This CDR3 contains 13 residues. Trimming cost V 4 bases and J 5 bases, with 12 bases left between them. The CDR3 protein is CASSQGQTETQYF. In DNA, the CDR3 is TGCGCCAGCAGCCAGGGCCAAACGGAGACCCAGTACTTC.

The rearrangement uses TRBV5-6 and TRBJ2-3, with TRBD2 identical over 7 bases. Germline CDR1 reads SGHDT; CDR2 reads YYEEEE. This CDR3 has 12 residues. V lost 4 bases to trimming and J lost 9 bases; unmatched junction nucleotides: 5. In DNA, the CDR3 is TGTGCCAGCAGCCCCCGGGACTACACGCAGTATTTT. Encoded protein: CASSPRDYTQYF.

The table lists this clone with a few counts. This sequence joins TRBV10-3 and TRBJ1-6; D uncertain. The ends were cut back, 3 bases at V and 3 bases at J, with 6 bases in the middle. The CDR3 is 14 residues long. Germline assignment: CDR1 ENHRY and CDR2 SYGVKD. The DNA of the CDR3 is TGTGCCATCAGTGACAGCAGCTATAATTCACCCCTCCACTTT. The encoded protein is CAISDSSYNSPLHF.

The chain uses TRBV13 and TRBJ2-3; 13 bases map to TRBD2. Germline values: CDR1 PRHDT, CDR2 FYEKMQ (reference sequence). V dropped 4 bases and J dropped 2; count of bases not matched to a gene: 6. The length of the CDR3 is 17 residues. The CDR3 region is CASSSPTSGRFTDTQYF. The CDR3 region has the DNA TGTGCCAGCAGCTCCCCGACTAGCGGGAGGTTCACAGATACGCAGTATTTT.